This T cell receptor beta chain came from a study of T cells in Graves' hyperthyroidism and ophthalmopathy. Individuals with ophthalmopathy presented a Clinical Activity Score of at least 3, a NOSPECS grade of at least 4 and a duration under 3 months. Using around 10 ml of fresh peripheral blood, PBMCs were prepared. Germline loops: CDR1 SQVTM, CDR2 ANQGSEA. The length of the CDR3 is 12 residues. Trimming cost V 8 bases and J 3 bases, with 13 bases left between them. There are many counts of this clonotype. TCR beta CDR3 regions were amplified from RNA transcripts. HTBI primers drove first-round RT-PCR of the TCR CDR3. One entry per CDR3 protein, called by TCRdb with MiXCR from the multiplex PCR reads. The sample contains about 520,000 distinct CDR3 sequences, roughly 24% of which appear only once.

The genes are TRBV29-1 and TRBJ1-2; D might be TRBD1 (5 bases). The TCR originated in a woman under 40 with Graves' ophthalmopathy. The sample comprised blood. DNA of the CDR3: TGCAGCCATCTCAGGGATGACTATGGCTACACCTTC. This codes for CSHLRDDYGYTF. The full variable domain, completed using reference TRBV29-1 and TRBJ1-2, is SAVISQKPSRDICQRGTSLTIQCQVDSQVTMMFWYRQQPGQSLTLIATANQGSEATYESGFVIDKFPISRPNLTFSTLTVSNMSPEDSSIYLCSHLRDDYGYTFGSGTRLTVV.